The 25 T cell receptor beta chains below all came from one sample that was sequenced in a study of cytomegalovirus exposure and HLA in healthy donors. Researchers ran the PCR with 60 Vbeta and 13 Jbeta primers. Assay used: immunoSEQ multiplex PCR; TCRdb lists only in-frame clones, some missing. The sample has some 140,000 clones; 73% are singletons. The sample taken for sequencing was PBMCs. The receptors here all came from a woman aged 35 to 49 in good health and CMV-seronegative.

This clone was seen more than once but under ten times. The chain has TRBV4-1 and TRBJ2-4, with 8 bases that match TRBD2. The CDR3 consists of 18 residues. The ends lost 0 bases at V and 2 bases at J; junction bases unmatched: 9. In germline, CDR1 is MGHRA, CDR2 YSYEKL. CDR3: CASSQDGRGGLTKNIQYF. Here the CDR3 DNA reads TGCGCCAGCAGCCAAGATGGTCGGGGGGGCCTAACCAAAAACATTCAGTACTTC.

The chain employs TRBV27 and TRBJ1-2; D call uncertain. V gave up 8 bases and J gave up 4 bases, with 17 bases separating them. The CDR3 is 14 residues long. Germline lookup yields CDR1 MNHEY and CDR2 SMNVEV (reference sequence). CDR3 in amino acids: CASGYYLRSYGYTF. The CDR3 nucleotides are TGTGCCAGCGGTTACTATCTTCGATCCTATGGCTACACCTTC.

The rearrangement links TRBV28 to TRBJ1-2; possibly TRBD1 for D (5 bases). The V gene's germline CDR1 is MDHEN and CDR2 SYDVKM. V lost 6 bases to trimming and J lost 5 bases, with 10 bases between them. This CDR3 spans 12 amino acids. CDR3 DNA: TGTGCCAGCAGCTGGGGGGGGTATGGCTACACCTTC. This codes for CASSWGGYGYTF.

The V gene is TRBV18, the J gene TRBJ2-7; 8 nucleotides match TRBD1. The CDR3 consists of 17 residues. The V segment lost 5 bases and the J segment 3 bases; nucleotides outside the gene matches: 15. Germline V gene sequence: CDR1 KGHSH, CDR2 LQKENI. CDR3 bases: TGTGCCAGCTCAACCTCTACGTCCGGGACAGGCGACTACGAGCAGTACTTC. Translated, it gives CASSTSTSGTGDYEQYF.

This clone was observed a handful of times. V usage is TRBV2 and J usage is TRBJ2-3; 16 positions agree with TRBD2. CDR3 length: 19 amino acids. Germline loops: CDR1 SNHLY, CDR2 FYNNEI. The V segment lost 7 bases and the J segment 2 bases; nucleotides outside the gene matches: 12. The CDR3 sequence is CASTTGGTSGGALTDTQYF. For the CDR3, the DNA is TGTGCCAGCACAACCGGAGGGACTAGCGGGGGGGCCCTCACAGATACGCAGTATTTT.

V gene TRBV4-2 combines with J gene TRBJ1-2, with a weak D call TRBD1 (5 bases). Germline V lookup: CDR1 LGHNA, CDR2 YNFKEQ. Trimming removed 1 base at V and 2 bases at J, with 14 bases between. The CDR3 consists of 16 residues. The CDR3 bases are TGTGCCAGCAGCCAAGGGTCAGGGATTCTCAACTATGGCTACACCTTC. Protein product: CASSQGSGILNYGYTF.

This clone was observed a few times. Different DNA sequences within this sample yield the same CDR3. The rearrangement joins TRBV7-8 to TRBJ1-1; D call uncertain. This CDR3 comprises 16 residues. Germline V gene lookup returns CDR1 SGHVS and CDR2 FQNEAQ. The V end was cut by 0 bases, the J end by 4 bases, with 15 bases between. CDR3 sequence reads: CASSLAAGMGSTEAFF. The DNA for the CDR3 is TGTGCCAGCAGCTTAGCTGCGGGAATGGGTAGCACTGAAGCTTTCTTT.

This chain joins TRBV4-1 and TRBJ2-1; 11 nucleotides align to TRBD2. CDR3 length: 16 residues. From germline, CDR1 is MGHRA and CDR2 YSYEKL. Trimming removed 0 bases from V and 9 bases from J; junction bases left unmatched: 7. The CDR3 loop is CASSQDPTSGGAEQFF. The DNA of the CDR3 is TGCGCCAGCAGCCAAGATCCAACTAGCGGGGGTGCTGAGCAGTTCTTC.

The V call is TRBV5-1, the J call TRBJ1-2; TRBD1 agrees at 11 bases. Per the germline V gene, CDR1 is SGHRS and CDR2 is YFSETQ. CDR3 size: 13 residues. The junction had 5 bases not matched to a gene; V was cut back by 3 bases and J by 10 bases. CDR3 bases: TGCGCCAGCAGCTCCGGGACAGGGGGGGACTACACCTTC. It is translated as CASSSGTGGDYTF. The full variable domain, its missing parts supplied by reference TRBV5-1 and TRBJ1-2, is KAGVTQTPRYLIKTRGQQVTLSCSPISGHRSVSWYQQTPGQGLQFLFEYFSETQRNKGNFPGRFSGRQFSNSRSEMNVSTLELGDSALYLCASSSGTGGDYTFGSGTRLTVV.

For the CDR3, the DNA is TGTGCCAGCAGCCAAGAGGCTACCGTGGGAGTCTTGCGCCAAGAGACCCAGTACTTC. It is translated as CASSQEATVGVLRQETQYF. The chain couples TRBV14 to TRBJ2-5; D may be TRBD2 (5 bases). This CDR3 is 19 amino acids long. The V gene's germline CDR1 is SGHDN and CDR2 FVKESK. V gave up 0 bases and J gave up 1 base, with 21 bases separating them. The variable domain in full, completed from reference TRBV14 and TRBJ2-5, reads EAGVTQFPSHSVIEKGQTVTLRCDPISGHDNLYWYRRVMGKEIKFLLHFVKESKQDESGMPNNRFLAERTGGTYSTLKVQPAELEDSGVYFCASSQEATVGVLRQETQYFGPGTRLLVL.

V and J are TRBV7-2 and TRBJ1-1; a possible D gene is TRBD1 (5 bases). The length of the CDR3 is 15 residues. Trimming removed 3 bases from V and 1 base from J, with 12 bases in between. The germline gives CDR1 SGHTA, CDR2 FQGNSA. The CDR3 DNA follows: TGTGCCAGCAGCTTGGGAAAGGGGTGGAACACTGAAGCTTTCTTT. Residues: CASSLGKGWNTEAFF.

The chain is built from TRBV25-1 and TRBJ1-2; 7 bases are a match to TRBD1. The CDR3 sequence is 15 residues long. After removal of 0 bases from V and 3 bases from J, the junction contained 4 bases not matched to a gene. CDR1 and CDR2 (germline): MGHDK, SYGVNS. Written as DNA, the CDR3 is TGTGCCAGCAGTGAATATTACACAGGGGACTATGGCTACACCTTC. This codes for CASSEYYTGDYGYTF.

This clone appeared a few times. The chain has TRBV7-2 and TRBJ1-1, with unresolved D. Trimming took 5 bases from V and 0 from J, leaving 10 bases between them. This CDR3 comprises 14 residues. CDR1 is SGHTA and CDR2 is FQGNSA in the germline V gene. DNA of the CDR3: TGTGCCAGCAGCCCCACAGTAATGAACACTGAAGCTTTCTTT. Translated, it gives CASSPTVMNTEAFF.

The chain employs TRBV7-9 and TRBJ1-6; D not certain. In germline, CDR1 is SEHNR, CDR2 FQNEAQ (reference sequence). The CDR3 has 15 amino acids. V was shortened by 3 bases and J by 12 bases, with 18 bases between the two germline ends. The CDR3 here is CASSFPLRERVPLHF. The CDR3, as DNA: TGTGCCAGCAGCTTCCCCCTACGAGAGAGGGTACCCCTCCACTTT.

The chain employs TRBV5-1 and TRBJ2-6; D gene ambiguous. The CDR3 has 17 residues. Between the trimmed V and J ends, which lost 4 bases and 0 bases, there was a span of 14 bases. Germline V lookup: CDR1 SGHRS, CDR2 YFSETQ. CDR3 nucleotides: TGCGCCAGCAGCCCCACCCCTCAGTACTCTGGGGCCAACGTCCTGACTTTC. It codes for CASSPTPQYSGANVLTF.

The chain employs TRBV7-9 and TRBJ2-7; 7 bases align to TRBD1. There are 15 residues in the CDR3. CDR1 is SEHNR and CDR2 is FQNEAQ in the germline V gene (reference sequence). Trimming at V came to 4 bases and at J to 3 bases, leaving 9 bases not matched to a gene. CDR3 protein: CASSSWDSKVYEQYF. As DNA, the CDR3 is TGTGCCAGCAGCTCCTGGGACAGTAAAGTCTACGAGCAGTACTTC.

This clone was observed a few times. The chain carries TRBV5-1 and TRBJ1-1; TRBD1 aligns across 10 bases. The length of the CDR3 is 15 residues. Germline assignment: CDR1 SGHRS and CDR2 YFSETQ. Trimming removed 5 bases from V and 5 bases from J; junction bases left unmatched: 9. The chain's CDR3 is CASRITTGGLTEAFF. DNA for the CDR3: TGCGCCAGCAGAATTACGACAGGGGGCTTAACTGAAGCTTTCTTT.

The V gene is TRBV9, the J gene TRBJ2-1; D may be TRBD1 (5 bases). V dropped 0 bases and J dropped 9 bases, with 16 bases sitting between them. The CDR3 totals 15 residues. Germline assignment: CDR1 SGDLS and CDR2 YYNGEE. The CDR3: CASSVDRLGAGEQFF. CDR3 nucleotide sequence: TGTGCCAGCAGCGTAGACCGCCTAGGGGCAGGTGAGCAGTTCTTC.

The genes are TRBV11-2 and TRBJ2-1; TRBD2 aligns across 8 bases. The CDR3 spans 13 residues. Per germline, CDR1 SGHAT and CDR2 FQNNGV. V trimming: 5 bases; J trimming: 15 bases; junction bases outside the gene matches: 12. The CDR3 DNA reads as TGTGCCAGCAGCAGAATAGCGGGGACGGATGGGTTCTTC. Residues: CASSRIAGTDGFF.

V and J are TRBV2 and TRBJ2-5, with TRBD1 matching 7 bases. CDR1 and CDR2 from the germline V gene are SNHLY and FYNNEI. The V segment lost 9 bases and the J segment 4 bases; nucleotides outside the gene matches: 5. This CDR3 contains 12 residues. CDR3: CASHRGIETQYF. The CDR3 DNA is TGTGCCAGTCACAGGGGTATAGAGACCCAGTACTTC.

The CDR3 coding sequence is TGCGCCAGCAGCCCCGGGGCTAGCGGGGGGATTACCTACGAGCAGTACTTC. Its translation is CASSPGASGGITYEQYF. The rearrangement joins TRBV5-1 to TRBJ2-5, with 11 nucleotides matching TRBD2. The J call may be mistaken, given a closer DNA end match to TRBJ2-7. CDR1 is SGHRS and CDR2 is YFSETQ in the germline V gene. The CDR3 contains 17 residues.

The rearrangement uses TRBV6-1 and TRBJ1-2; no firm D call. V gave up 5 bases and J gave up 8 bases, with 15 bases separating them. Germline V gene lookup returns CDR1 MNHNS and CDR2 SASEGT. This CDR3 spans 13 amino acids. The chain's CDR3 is CASSFTWTSGYTF. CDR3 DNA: TGTGCCAGCAGTTTCACGTGGACTAGCGGCTACACCTTC.

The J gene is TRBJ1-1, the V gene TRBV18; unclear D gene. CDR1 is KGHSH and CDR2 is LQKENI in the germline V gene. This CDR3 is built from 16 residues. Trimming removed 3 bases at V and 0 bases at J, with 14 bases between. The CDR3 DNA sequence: TGTGCCAGCTCACCTACGTCCAGATTCATGAACACTGAAGCTTTCTTT. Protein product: CASSPTSRFMNTEAFF. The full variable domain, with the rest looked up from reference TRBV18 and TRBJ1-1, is NAGVMQNPRHLVRRRGQEARLRCSPMKGHSHVYWYRQLPEEGLKFMVYLQKENIIDESGMPKERFSAEFPKEGPSILRIQQVVRGDSAAYFCASSPTSRFMNTEAFFGQGTRLTVV.

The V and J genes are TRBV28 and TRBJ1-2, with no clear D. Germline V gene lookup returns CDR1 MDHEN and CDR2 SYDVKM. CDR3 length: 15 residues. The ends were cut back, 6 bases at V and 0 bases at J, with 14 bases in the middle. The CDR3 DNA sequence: TGTGCCAGCAGCCCCCCACAGTCCGCTAACTATGGCTACACCTTC. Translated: CASSPPQSANYGYTF.

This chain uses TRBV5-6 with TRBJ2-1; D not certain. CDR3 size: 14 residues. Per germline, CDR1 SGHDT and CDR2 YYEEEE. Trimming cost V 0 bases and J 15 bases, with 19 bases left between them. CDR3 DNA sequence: TGTGCCAGCAGCTTGGGAGGTCGTTTGCTCAGTTCGTTCTTC. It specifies CASSLGGRLLSSFF.